What follows describes a single T cell receptor beta chain. Antigen unknown. This sample is drawn from a study of cytomegalovirus exposure and HLA in healthy donors. Study in general: Early released data comprised about 90 million unique TCRs from HLA-typed donors. Study-wide results and caveats: Per a prior analysis, the majority of TCR beta V segments were productive roughly 87% or roughly 30% of the time. Indistinguishable V segments such as TRBV6-2 and TRBV6-3 were excluded.

Both 60 Vbeta primers and 13 Jbeta primers went into the PCR. Libraries were prepared by immunoSEQ multiplex PCR; TCRdb keeps only in-frame clonotypes and omits some of them. Of 130,000 or so clones listed, roughly 70% are singletons. V was trimmed by 6 bases and J by 5 bases, leaving 13 bases between them. Per the germline V gene, CDR1 is MNHEY and CDR2 is SMNVEV (reference sequence). The CDR3 runs to 13 residues. The receptor was derived from a woman aged 40 to 49 in good health and CMV-seropositive. The sequenced sample consisted of PBMCs. This sequence joins TRBV27 and TRBJ2-5, with D hard to call. For the CDR3, the DNA is TGTGCCAGCAGCTTGCGGCCTGGGGAGACCCAGTACTTC. Its protein is CASSLRPGETQYF.